This T cell receptor beta chain was identified during a study of blood T cell repertoires in COVID-19. V gave up 8 bases and J gave up 4 bases, with 15 bases separating them. Per the germline V gene, CDR1 is SNHLY and CDR2 is FYNNEI. The length of the CDR3 is 14 residues. The data were produced by immunoSEQ multiplex PCR, yet TCRdb's version contains in-frame clones alone and is incomplete. The data show more than 70,000 clones, less than 90% seen once. The rearrangement joins TRBV2 to TRBJ2-1, with a possible D match to TRBD1 (6 bases). The sample was peripheral blood. The origin of this receptor is a woman aged 80 or older with acute or convalescent COVID-19. The CDR3 is CASHTGPSYNEQFF. The DNA for the CDR3 is TGTGCCAGCCATACAGGGCCGTCTTACAATGAGCAGTTCTTC.